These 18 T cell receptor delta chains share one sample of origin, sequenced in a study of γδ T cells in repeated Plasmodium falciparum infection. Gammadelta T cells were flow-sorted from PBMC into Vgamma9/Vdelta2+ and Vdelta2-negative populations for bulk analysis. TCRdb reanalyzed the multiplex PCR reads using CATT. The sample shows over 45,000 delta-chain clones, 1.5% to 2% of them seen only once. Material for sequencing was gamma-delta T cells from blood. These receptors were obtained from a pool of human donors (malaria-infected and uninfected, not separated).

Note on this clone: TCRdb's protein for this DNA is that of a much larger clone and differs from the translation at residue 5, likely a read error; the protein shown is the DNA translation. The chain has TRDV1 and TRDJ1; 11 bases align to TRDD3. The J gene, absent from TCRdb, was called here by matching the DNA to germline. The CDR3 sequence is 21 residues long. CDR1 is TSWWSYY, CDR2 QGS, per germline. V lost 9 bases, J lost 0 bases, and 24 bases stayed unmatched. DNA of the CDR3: TGTGCTCTCCGCCATCTAATCTGGGGGATACAGGGAGGCCAGTACACCGATAAACTCATCTTT. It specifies CALRHLIWGIQGGQYTDKLIF.

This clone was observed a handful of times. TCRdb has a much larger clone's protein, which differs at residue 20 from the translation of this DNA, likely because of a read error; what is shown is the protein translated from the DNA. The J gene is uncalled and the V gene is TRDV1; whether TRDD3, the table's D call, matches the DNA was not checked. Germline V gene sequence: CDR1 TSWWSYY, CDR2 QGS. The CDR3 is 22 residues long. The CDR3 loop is CALGEPPRGRGRSGAVLDKPIF. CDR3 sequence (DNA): TGTGCTCTTGGGGAACCCCCGCGGGGTCGGGGGCGTTCTGGGGCTGTCCTGGATAAACCCATCTTT.

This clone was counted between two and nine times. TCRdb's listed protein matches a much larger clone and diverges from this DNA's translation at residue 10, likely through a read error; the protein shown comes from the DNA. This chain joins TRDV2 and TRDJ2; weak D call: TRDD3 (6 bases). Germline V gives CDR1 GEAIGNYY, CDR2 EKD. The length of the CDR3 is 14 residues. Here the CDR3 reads CACDGIRGTEQLFF. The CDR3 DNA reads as TGTGCCTGTGATGGCATAAGGGGGACAGAACAACTCTTCTTT.

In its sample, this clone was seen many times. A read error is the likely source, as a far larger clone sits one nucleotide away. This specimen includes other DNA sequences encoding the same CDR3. The CDR3 is CALGELIPQKEGKLIF. The CDR3, as DNA: TGTGCACTTGGGGAACTTATCCCCCAAAAGGAGGGTAAACTCATCTTT. The chain recombines TRDV1 with TRDJ1; D possibly corresponds to TRDD3 (5 bases). Per germline, CDR1 TSWWSYY and CDR2 QGS. This CDR3 contains 16 residues.

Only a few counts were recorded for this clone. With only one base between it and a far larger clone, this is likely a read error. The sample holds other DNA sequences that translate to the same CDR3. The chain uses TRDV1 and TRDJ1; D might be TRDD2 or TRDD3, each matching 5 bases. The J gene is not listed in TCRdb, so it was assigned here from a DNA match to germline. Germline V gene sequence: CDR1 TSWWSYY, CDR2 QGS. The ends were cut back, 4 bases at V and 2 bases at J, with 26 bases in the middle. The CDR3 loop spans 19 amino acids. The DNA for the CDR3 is TGTGCTCTTGGGGTTTCCTGTGGGGACCCTACCTGTGGGACCGATAAACTCATCTTT. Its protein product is CALGVSCGDPTCGTDKLIF.

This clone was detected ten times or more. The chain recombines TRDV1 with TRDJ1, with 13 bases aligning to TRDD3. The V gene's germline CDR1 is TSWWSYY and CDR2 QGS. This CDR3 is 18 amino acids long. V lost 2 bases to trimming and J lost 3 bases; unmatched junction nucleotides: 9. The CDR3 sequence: CALGESNKLGDTSDKLIF. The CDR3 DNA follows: TGTGCTCTTGGGGAATCAAATAAACTGGGGGATACGTCCGATAAACTCATCTTT.

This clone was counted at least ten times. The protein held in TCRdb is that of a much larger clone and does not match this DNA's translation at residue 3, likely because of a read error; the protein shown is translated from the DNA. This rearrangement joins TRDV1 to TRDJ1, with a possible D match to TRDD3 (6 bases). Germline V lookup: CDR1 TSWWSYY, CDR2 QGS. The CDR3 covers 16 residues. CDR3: CAPGEEEISLTDKLIF. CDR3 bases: TGTGCTCCTGGGGAAGAAGAAATCTCTCTTACCGATAAACTCATCTTT.

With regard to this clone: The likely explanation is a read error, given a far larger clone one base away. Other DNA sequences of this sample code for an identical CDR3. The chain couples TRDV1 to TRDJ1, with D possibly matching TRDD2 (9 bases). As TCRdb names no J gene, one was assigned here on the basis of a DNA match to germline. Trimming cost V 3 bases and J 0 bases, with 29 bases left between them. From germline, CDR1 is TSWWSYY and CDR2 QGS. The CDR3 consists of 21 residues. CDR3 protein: CALGDQPSYDWGFVYTDKLIF. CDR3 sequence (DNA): TGTGCTCTTGGGGATCAACCTTCCTACGACTGGGGGTTCGTGTACACCGATAAACTCATCTTT.

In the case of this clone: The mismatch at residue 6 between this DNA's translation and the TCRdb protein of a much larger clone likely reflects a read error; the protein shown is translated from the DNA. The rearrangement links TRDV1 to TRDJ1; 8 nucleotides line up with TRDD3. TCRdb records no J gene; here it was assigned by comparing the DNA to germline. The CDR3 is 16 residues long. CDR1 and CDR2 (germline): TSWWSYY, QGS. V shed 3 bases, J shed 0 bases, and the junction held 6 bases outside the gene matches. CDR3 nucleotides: TGTGCTCTTGGGGAGGGGATACCCTCGTACACCGATAAACTCATCTTT. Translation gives CALGEGIPSYTDKLIF.

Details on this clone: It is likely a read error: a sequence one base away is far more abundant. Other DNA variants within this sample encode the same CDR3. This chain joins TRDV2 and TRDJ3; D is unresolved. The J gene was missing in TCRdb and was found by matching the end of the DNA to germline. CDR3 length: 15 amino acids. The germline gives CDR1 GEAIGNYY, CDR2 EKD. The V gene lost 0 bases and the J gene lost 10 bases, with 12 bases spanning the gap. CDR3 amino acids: CACDTVGTDTRQMFF. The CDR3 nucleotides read TGTGCCTGTGACACCGTCGGGACGGATACCCGACAGATGTTTTTC.

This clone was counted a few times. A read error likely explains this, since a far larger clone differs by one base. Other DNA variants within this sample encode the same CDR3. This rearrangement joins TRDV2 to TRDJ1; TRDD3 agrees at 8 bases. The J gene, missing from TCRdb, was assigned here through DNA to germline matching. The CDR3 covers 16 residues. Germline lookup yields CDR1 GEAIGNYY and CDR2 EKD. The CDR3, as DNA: TGCGCCTGTGACACCGTTGAGGGATACGCTCCACATAGACTCATCTTT. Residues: CACDTVEGYAPHRLIF.

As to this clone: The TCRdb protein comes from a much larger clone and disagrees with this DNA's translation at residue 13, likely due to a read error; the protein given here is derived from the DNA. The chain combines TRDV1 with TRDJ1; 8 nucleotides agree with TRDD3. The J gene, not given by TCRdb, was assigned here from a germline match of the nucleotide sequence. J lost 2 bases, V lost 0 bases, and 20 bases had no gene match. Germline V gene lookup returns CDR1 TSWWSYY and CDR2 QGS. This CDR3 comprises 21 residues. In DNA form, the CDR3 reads TGTGCTCTTGGGGAACTGGGAGTCCCGGTACTGGGGGGCCTCTCTACCGATAAACTCATCTTT. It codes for CALGELGVPVLGGLSTDKLIF.

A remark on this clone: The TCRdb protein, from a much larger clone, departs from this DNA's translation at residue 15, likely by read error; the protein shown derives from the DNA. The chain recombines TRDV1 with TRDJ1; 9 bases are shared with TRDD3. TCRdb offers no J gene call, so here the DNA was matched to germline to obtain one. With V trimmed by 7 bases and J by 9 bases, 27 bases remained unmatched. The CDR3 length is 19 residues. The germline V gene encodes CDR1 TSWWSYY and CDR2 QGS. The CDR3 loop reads CALVPTPSEGIREIWELIF. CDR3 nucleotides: TGTGCTCTTGTCCCGACCCCCTCAGAGGGGATACGCGAGATCTGGGAACTCATCTTT.

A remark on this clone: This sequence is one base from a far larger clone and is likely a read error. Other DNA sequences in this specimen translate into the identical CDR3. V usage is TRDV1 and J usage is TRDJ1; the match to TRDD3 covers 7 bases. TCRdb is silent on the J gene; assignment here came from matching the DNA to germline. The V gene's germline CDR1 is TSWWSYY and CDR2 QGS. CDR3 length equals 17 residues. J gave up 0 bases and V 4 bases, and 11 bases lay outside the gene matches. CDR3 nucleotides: TGTGCTCTTGGGGTTAGGGGGGGGATCCCCTACACCGATAAACTCATCTTT. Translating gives CALGVRGGIPYTDKLIF.

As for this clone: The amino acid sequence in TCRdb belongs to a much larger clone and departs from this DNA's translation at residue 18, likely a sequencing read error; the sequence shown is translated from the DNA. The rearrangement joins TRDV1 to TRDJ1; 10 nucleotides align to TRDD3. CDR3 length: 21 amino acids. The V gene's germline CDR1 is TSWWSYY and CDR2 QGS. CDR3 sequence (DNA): TGTGCTCTTGGGGAACCCGGCCTAGGTAGACTGGGGGATCTGTACACCGATAGACTCATCTTT. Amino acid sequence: CALGEPGLGRLGDLYTDRLIF.

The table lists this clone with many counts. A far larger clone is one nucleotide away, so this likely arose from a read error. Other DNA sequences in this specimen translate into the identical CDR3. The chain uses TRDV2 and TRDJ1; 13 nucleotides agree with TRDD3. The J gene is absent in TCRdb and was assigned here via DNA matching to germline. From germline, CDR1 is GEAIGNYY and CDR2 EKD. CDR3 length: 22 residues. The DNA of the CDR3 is TGCGCCTGTGACCCCCCCCTAAAAATCTCAACTGGGGGATACGGGGACACCGATAAACTCATCTTT. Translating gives CACDPPLKISTGGYGDTDKLIF.

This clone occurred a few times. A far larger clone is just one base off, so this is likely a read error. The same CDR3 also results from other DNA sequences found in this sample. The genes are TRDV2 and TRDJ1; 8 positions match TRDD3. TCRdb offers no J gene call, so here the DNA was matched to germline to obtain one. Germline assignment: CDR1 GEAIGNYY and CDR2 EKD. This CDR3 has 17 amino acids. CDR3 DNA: TGTGCCTGCGACACCTTACTGGGGGCCACCACGACCGATAAACTCATCTTT. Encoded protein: CACDTLLGATTTDKLIF.

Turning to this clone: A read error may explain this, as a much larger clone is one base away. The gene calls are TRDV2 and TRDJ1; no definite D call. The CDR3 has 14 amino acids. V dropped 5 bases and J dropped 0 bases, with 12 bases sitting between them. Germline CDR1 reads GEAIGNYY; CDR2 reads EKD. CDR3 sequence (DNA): TGTGCCTGTGGCCCGGTTCCGTACACCGATAAACTCATCTTT. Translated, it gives CACGPVPYTDKLIF.